The 15 T cell receptor beta chains below come from one sample, sequenced in a study of blood T cell repertoires in COVID-19. Using immunoSEQ multiplex PCR, the repertoire was profiled, and TCRdb retains in-frame clones only, with some absent. This sample carries roughly 180,000 clones, roughly 85% of them seen once, and the ten largest clones take around 8%. The sequenced sample was peripheral blood. These receptors originate from a woman in her fifties or sixties with acute or convalescent COVID-19.

V and J are TRBV2 and TRBJ1-2, with a tentative D call TRBD1 (5 bases). This CDR3 has 14 amino acids. The germline V gene has CDR1 SNHLY and CDR2 FYNNEI. With 3 bases removed from V and 6 bases from J, the gap between germline ends came to 14 bases. In nucleotides, the CDR3 is TGTGCCAGCAGTGAGGTCAGGGTGGTAGATGGCTACACCTTC. The encoded protein is CASSEVRVVDGYTF.

The chain employs TRBV4-2 and TRBJ1-1; weak D call: TRBD1 (5 bases). Between the trimmed V and J ends, which lost 1 base and 5 bases, there was a span of 14 bases. CDR1 and CDR2 (germline): LGHNA, YNFKEQ. The CDR3 spans 15 residues. The CDR3 DNA reads as TGTGCCAGCAGCCAAGTACGGGGGTGGGGGACTGAAGCTTTCTTT. Translated: CASSQVRGWGTEAFF.

The CDR3 DNA follows: TGTGCCAGCGCCGAAGGGGGCAGCCCTGTCATTCAGTACTTC. Its protein is CASAEGGSPVIQYF. The genes are TRBV6-6 and TRBJ2-4, with TRBD1 matching 7 bases. J was trimmed by 9 bases and V by 8 bases; bases with no gene match: 13. Germline loops: CDR1 MNHNY, CDR2 SVGAGI (reference sequence). The CDR3 has 14 residues.

This sequence joins TRBV19 and TRBJ1-2, with TRBD1 matching over 10 bases. The CDR3 is made up of 14 amino acids. The J segment lost 2 bases and the V segment lost 5 bases, leaving 2 bases of the junction unmatched. Germline V gives CDR1 LNHDA, CDR2 SQIVND (reference sequence). The CDR3 is CASSPGQGNYGYTF. The CDR3 coding sequence is TGTGCCAGTAGTCCGGGACAGGGGAACTATGGCTACACCTTC.

This chain connects TRBV11-3 to TRBJ1-1; D may be TRBD1 (5 bases). The CDR3 runs to 13 residues. The germline V gene has CDR1 SGHNT and CDR2 YENEEA. Trimming removed 5 bases at V and 7 bases at J, with 14 bases between. CDR3 protein: CASSPNTGVEAFF. CDR3 DNA: TGTGCCAGCAGCCCTAATACGGGGGTTGAAGCTTTCTTT. Looking up the rest from reference TRBV11-3 and TRBJ1-1 gives the full variable domain: EAGVVQSPRYKIIEKKQPVAFWCNPISGHNTLYWYLQNLGQGPELLIRYENEEAVDDSQLPKDRFSAERLKGVDSTLKIQPAELGDSAVYLCASSPNTGVEAFFGQGTRLTVV.

Written as DNA, the CDR3 is TGTGCCAGCAGTCCCCCAACAGGTCCGAACACTGAAGCTTTCTTT. As protein: CASSPPTGPNTEAFF. The chain carries TRBV5-4 and TRBJ1-1; D might be TRBD1 (5 bases). V lost 5 bases to trimming and J lost 1 base, with 15 bases between them. There are 15 residues in the CDR3. Germline-derived CDR1 and CDR2 are SGHNT and YYREEE (reference sequence).

The CDR3 sequence: CASSIDRGNTEAFF. DNA of the CDR3: TGTGCCAGTAGTATTGATAGAGGGAACACTGAAGCTTTCTTT. The chain is built from TRBV19 and TRBJ1-1; D uncertain. V lost 3 bases, J lost 1 base, and 9 bases lay in between. The CDR3 runs 14 residues. The germline V gene encodes CDR1 LNHDA and CDR2 SQIVND (reference sequence). Together with reference TRBV19 and TRBJ1-1, the CDR3 gives the full variable domain: DGGITQSPKYLFRKEGQNVTLSCEQNLNHDAMYWYRQDPGQGLRLIYYSQIVNDFQKGDIAEGYSVSREKKESFPLTVTSAQKNPTAFYLCASSIDRGNTEAFFGQGTRLTVV.

The V gene is TRBV5-6, the J gene TRBJ2-4; perhaps TRBD1 as D (5 bases). There are 17 residues in the CDR3. Trimming removed 8 bases from V and 0 bases from J, with 21 bases in between. Germline CDR1 reads SGHDT; CDR2 reads YYEEEE. DNA for the CDR3: TGTGCCAGTTGGGGCACCGCCGTAGCATTAGCCAAAAACATTCAGTACTTC. It encodes CASWGTAVALAKNIQYF.

V and J are TRBV5-1 and TRBJ2-3; TRBD2 matches 8 bases. Germline V gene sequence: CDR1 SGHRS, CDR2 YFSETQ. V lost 1 base to trimming and J lost 3 bases; unmatched junction nucleotides: 7. The CDR3 consists of 16 residues. CDR3 nucleotides: TGCGCCAGCAGCTTGTCCAGCGGGAGTATGACAGATACGCAGTATTTT. It yields the protein CASSLSSGSMTDTQYF.

DNA for the CDR3: TGTGCCATCCACGGGGAAGGCAATCAGCCCCAGCATTTT. Protein sequence: CAIHGEGNQPQHF. The chain carries TRBV28 and TRBJ1-5, with unresolved D. Looked up from germline, CDR1 is MDHEN and CDR2 is SYDVKM. V lost 10 bases and J 2 bases, leaving 12 bases between the germline ends. The CDR3 totals 13 residues. The full variable domain, in which reference TRBV28 and TRBJ1-5 provide the parts outside the CDR3, is DVKVTQSSRYLVKRTGEKVFLECVQDMDHENMFWYRQDPGLGLRLIYFSYDVKMKEKGDIPEGYSVSREKKERFSLILESASTNQTSMYLCAIHGEGNQPQHFGDGTRLSIL.

The chain joins TRBV5-1 to TRBJ2-2; 11 bases agree with TRBD1. Germline-derived CDR1 and CDR2 are SGHRS and YFSETQ. CDR3 length equals 15 residues. Trimming removed 2 bases from V and 7 bases from J; junction bases left unmatched: 4. The CDR3 DNA follows: TGCGCCAGCAGCTTCCGGGACAGGGGGGACGGGGAGCTGTTTTTT. Encoded protein: CASSFRDRGDGELFF.

The sample holds one count of this clone. This chain connects TRBV27 to TRBJ1-2; maybe TRBD1 (5 bases). The V and J ends lost 9 bases and 10 bases respectively, with 21 bases between them. In germline, CDR1 is MNHEY, CDR2 SMNVEV (reference sequence). This CDR3 has 13 amino acids. DNA of the CDR3: TGTGCCAGTTTGCCTGGGGGAGGACGGGTCTACACCTTC. Translation gives CASLPGGGRVYTF.

The rearrangement links TRBV5-4 to TRBJ1-2; a weak D match, TRBD1 (6 bases). The V end was cut by 0 bases, the J end by 4 bases, with 10 bases between. This CDR3 spans 14 amino acids. Germline CDR1 reads SGHNT; CDR2 reads YYREEE (reference sequence). The chain's CDR3 is CASSLDGRGYGYTF. DNA of the CDR3: TGTGCCAGCAGCTTGGATGGCAGGGGCTATGGCTACACCTTC.

The gene calls are TRBV7-9 and TRBJ1-5; 11 bases are shared with TRBD1. This CDR3 is 17 amino acids long. With V trimmed by 1 base and J by 7 bases, 9 bases remained unmatched. Germline values: CDR1 SEHNR, CDR2 FQNEAQ (reference sequence). The CDR3 DNA is TGTGCCAGCAGCTTAGAGTTGGGACAGGGGGTCCGGCAGCCCCAGCATTTT. Translation gives CASSLELGQGVRQPQHF.

The V gene is TRBV12-3 or TRBV12-4, the J gene TRBJ1-5; maybe TRBD1 (5 bases). Trimming took off 6 bases at V and 9 bases at J, with 15 bases between the two ends. The CDR3 loop spans 13 amino acids. The CDR3 DNA follows: TGTGCCAGCAGACCGGGAGGGACCCGGCCCCAGCATTTT. It yields the protein CASRPGGTRPQHF.